The rows below give T cell receptor beta chains drawn from one sample of a study of cytomegalovirus exposure and HLA in healthy donors. Only in-frame clones appear in the TCRdb table, and some are missing; sequencing was by immunoSEQ multiplex PCR. In the table there are about 150,000 clones, 80% of which are singletons. The sample was PBMCs. The receptors originated from a woman aged 25-40 years in good health and CMV-seronegative. The CDR3 runs from the conserved cysteine through the conserved F or W. A D gene is named only where the DNA matches it firmly. Size is stated for part of the rows, as once, few or many counts, or as a class when the clone is expanded.

V	J	size	D	CDR3	DNA
TRBV6-5	TRBJ1-1	.	.	CASSSRQNTEAFF	TGTGCCAGCAGCTCCCGACAGAACACTGAAGCTTTCTTT
TRBV6-5	TRBJ2-5	.	.	CASSYLQGRETQYF	TGTGCCAGCAGTTACTTACAGGGCCGGGAGACCCAGTACTTC
TRBV7-3	TRBJ2-1	.	.	CASSSRGSALNEQFF	TGTGCCAGCAGCTCAAGGGGATCGGCCCTCAATGAGCAGTTCTTC
TRBV7-2	TRBJ1-6	.	TRBD1	CASSLRGQGNSPLHF	TGTGCCAGCAGCTTAAGGGGACAGGGTAATTCACCCCTCCACTTT
TRBV4-1	TRBJ2-7	few	TRBD1	CASSPGDEGQGLYF	TGCGCCAGCAGCCCGGGGGATGAAGGACAGGGGCTGTACTTC
TRBV27	TRBJ1-1	.	.	CASSFQAMNTEAFF	TGTGCCAGCAGTTTCCAGGCCATGAACACTGAAGCTTTCTTT
TRBV5-1	TRBJ1-4	.	.	CASSFGQPTRNEKLFF	TGCGCCAGCAGCTTCGGACAGCCTACCCGAAATGAAAAACTGTTTTTT
TRBV6-5	TRBJ1-1	.	.	CASSYSGGRRAEAFF	TGTGCCAGCAGTTACTCGGGGGGGCGTCGGGCTGAAGCTTTCTTT
TRBV6-5	TRBJ1-3	few	.	CASSRGRSSGNTIYF	TGTGCCAGCAGCAGGGGACGGAGCTCTGGAAACACCATATATTTT
TRBV7-8	TRBJ2-7	.	.	CASSQEALSYEQYF	TGTGCCAGCAGCCAGGAGGCTCTCTCCTACGAGCAGTACTTC
TRBV5-1	TRBJ2-1	.	TRBD2	CASSLGLAGINEQFF	TGCGCCAGCAGCTTGGGACTAGCGGGAATCAATGAGCAGTTCTTC
TRBV30	TRBJ1-6	.	.	CAWNSLGNSPLHF	TGTGCCTGGAACAGTCTTGGCAATTCACCCCTCCACTTT
TRBV7-6	TRBJ2-3	once	.	CASSLYSDTQYF	TGTGCCAGCAGCTTATATTCAGATACGCAGTATTTT
TRBV5-1	TRBJ1-2	.	.	CASSLQGINYGYTF	TGCGCCAGCAGCCTCCAGGGAATTAACTATGGCTACACCTTC
TRBV5-6	TRBJ2-7	once	.	CASSGGSGEQYF	TGTGCCAGCAGCGGTGGTTCGGGGGAGCAGTACTTC
TRBV9	TRBJ2-6	.	TRBD2	CASSVGLAGGLGTGANVLTF	TGTGCCAGCAGCGTCGGACTAGCGGGGGGCCTGGGGACTGGGGCCAACGTCCTGACTTTC
TRBV6-5	TRBJ2-7	.	.	CASSYQTGAYEQYF	TGTGCCAGCAGTTACCAGACAGGTGCCTACGAGCAGTACTTC
TRBV7-2	TRBJ2-5	.	TRBD2	CASSLGTIASGRQETQYF	TGTGCCAGCAGCTTAGGGACTATCGCTAGCGGAAGACAAGAGACCCAGTACTTC
TRBV4-1	TRBJ1-3	.	.	CASSQVGGGNTIYF	TGCGCCAGCAGCCAAGTAGGGGGTGGAAACACCATATATTTT
TRBV6-1	TRBJ2-1	.	.	CASSPGTYNEQFF	TGTGCCAGCAGCCCCGGGACCTACAATGAGCAGTTCTTC
TRBV18	TRBJ2-7	.	.	CASSPRAHSYEQYF	TGTGCCAGCTCACCCAGGGCCCACTCCTACGAGCAGTACTTC
TRBV14	TRBJ2-2	.	TRBD1	CASSQRPLRGQGNTGELFF	TGTGCCAGCAGCCAAAGACCACTGCGCGGACAGGGGAACACCGGGGAGCTGTTTTTT
TRBV23-1	TRBJ1-5	few	.	CASSQSVDRTLTNQPQHF	TGCGCCAGCAGTCAATCTGTCGACAGGACTTTAACGAATCAGCCCCAGCATTTT
TRBV29-1	TRBJ2-3	.	.	CSVRDTRHTDTQYF	TGCAGCGTCCGGGACACCCGTCACACAGATACGCAGTATTTT
TRBV2	TRBJ2-7	.	TRBD2	CASPIRLAGTYEQYF	TGTGCCAGCCCCATAAGACTAGCGGGGACCTACGAGCAGTACTTC
TRBV19	TRBJ1-1	.	TRBD1	CASSTRQGNTEAFF	TGTGCCAGTAGTACCCGACAGGGGAACACTGAAGCTTTCTTT
TRBV5-1	TRBJ2-2	.	TRBD2	CASSLDAGDTGELFF	TGCGCCAGCAGCTTGGACGCGGGGGACACCGGGGAGCTGTTTTTT
TRBV15	TRBJ2-5	.	.	CATSRDQGRETQYF	TGTGCCACCAGCAGAGATCAGGGTCGGGAGACCCAGTACTTC
TRBV5-1	TRBJ1-5	.	.	CASSFSGQPQHF	TGCGCCAGCAGCTTCTCCGGGCAGCCCCAGCATTTT
TRBV5-1	TRBJ1-1	few	TRBD1	CASSFRDRGLLNTEAFF	TGCGCCAGCAGCTTCCGGGACAGGGGGCTCTTAAACACTGAAGCTTTCTTT
TRBV5-1	TRBJ2-1	.	.	CASSLGLASSYNEQFF	TGCGCCAGCAGCTTGGGGCTAGCGAGCTCCTACAATGAGCAGTTCTTC
TRBV29-1	TRBJ2-3	.	.	CSGGPADTQYF	TGCAGCGGGGGGCCGGCAGATACGCAGTATTTT
TRBV7-9	TRBJ1-2	.	.	CASSPRRRGEYGYTF	TGTGCCAGCAGCCCGCGGCGCAGGGGAGAATATGGCTACACCTTC
TRBV19	TRBJ2-3	.	.	CASSTRRASTDTQYF	TGTGCCAGTAGTACAAGGAGGGCAAGCACAGATACGCAGTATTTT
TRBV7-2	TRBJ2-7	once	.	CASSPWAGYEQYF	TGTGCCAGCAGCCCTTGGGCGGGGTACGAGCAGTACTTC
TRBV30	TRBJ2-7	.	.	CAWNPLGRNSYEQYF	TGTGCCTGGAACCCTTTGGGCAGGAATTCCTACGAGCAGTACTTC
TRBV30	TRBJ1-2	few	TRBD1	CACSRTGTDGYTF	TGTGCCTGTAGTAGGACAGGGACGGATGGCTACACCTTC
TRBV2	TRBJ1-1	.	TRBD1	CASSADRGGTEAFF	TGTGCCAGCAGTGCGGACAGGGGAGGCACTGAAGCTTTCTTT
TRBV28	TRBJ1-1	.	TRBD1	CASSFLETGGNAEAFF	TGTGCCAGCAGTTTTCTAGAAACAGGGGGCAACGCTGAAGCTTTCTTT
TRBV10-2	TRBJ1-2	.	.	CASSSGENYGYTF	TGCGCCAGCAGTTCAGGGGAAAACTATGGCTACACCTTC
TRBV30	TRBJ2-6	once	.	CAWRAWSSGANVLTF	TGTGCCTGGAGGGCCTGGAGCTCTGGGGCCAACGTCCTGACTTTC
TRBV10-3	TRBJ1-1	few	TRBD1	CASSYSGTVDEAFF	TGTGCCAGCAGTTATAGTGGGACAGTCGATGAAGCTTTCTTT
TRBV7-9	TRBJ1-1	.	.	CASSLVGGPTEAFF	TGTGCCAGCAGCTTAGTTGGGGGCCCCACTGAAGCTTTCTTT
TRBV7-9	TRBJ2-7	.	TRBD2	CASSWGTSRTEQYF	TGTGCCAGCAGCTGGGGGACTAGCAGGACCGAGCAGTACTTC
TRBV10-3	TRBJ2-7	.	TRBD2	CAISRTSGSGYEQYF	TGTGCCATCAGCAGGACTAGCGGGAGTGGCTACGAGCAGTACTTC
TRBV7-2	TRBJ1-2	once	TRBD1	CASSSQGGLYGYTF	TGTGCCAGCAGCTCTCAGGGGGGTCTCTATGGCTACACCTTC
TRBV6-1	TRBJ2-5	.	TRBD2	CASREAGAGEQYF	TGTGCCAGCAGAGAAGCGGGAGCTGGGGAGCAGTACTTC
TRBV2	TRBJ1-1	.	.	CASCPRTEAFF	TGTGCCAGCTGTCCCCGGACTGAAGCTTTCTTT